The 13 T cell receptor beta chains below come from one sample, sequenced in a study of blood T cell repertoires in COVID-19. Here immunoSEQ multiplex PCR was the method, and the copy in TCRdb shows in-frame clones only, minus some. The table has roughly 100,000 clones, roughly 83% seen once. Sample: peripheral blood. The receptors shown here come from a human donor in a cohort sampled during active COVID-19.

The chain links TRBV18 to TRBJ1-4; perhaps TRBD1 as D (5 bases). CDR3 length: 16 residues. The V end was cut by 0 bases, the J end by 1 base, with 9 bases between. Germline CDR1 reads KGHSH; CDR2 reads LQKENI. Written as DNA, the CDR3 is TGTGCCAGCTCACCACCGGCAGGGATAACTAATGAAAAACTGTTTTTT. It encodes CASSPPAGITNEKLFF.

V gene TRBV7-9 combines with J gene TRBJ1-2, with 7 bases aligning to TRBD1. J lost 4 bases, V lost 4 bases, and 9 bases had no gene match. CDR3 length: 15 amino acids. Germline V lookup: CDR1 SEHNR, CDR2 FQNEAQ (reference sequence). The CDR3 protein is CASSYEGALRYGYTF. The CDR3 nucleotides read TGTGCCAGCAGCTATGAGGGGGCGCTCCGCTATGGCTACACCTTC.

The rearrangement links TRBV7-9 to TRBJ2-7; 7 bases line up with TRBD2. With 5 bases clipped from V and 10 bases from J, the junction kept 14 bases outside the gene matches. Per the germline V gene, CDR1 is SEHNR and CDR2 is FQNEAQ (reference sequence). The CDR3 contains 14 residues. The DNA of the CDR3 is TGTGCCAGCAGCCCCTCTGGCGGGAGCGGAGAACAGTACTTC. Its protein is CASSPSGGSGEQYF.

This clone came up many times. This chain connects TRBV29-1 to TRBJ2-2; a possible D gene is TRBD1 (6 bases). CDR3 length: 14 residues. Germline V lookup: CDR1 SQVTM, CDR2 ANQGSEA. With 4 bases removed from V and 2 bases from J, the gap between germline ends came to 11 bases. Here the CDR3 DNA reads TGCAGCGTTGCCGGGACACTTAACACCGGGGAGCTGTTTTTT. As protein: CSVAGTLNTGELFF.

V usage is TRBV27 and J usage is TRBJ2-3; tentatively, D is TRBD1 (6 bases). The CDR3 runs 15 residues. CDR1 is MNHEY, CDR2 SMNVEV, per germline (reference sequence). Trimming shortened V by 7 bases and J by 2 bases, and 16 bases separated the two germline ends. The CDR3 DNA follows: TGTGCCAGCACAAATAGGGGGATCTACACAGATACGCAGTATTTT. Protein product: CASTNRGIYTDTQYF.

The V and J genes are TRBV5-1 and TRBJ2-7; 8 nucleotides agree with TRBD1. Germline V gives CDR1 SGHRS, CDR2 YFSETQ. With V trimmed by 0 bases and J by 6 bases, 5 bases remained unmatched. The CDR3 is made up of 14 amino acids. For the CDR3, the DNA is TGCGCCAGCAGCTTGGGACAGGGGATGGGCGAGCAGTACTTC. It translates to CASSLGQGMGEQYF.

The V and J genes are TRBV3-1 (or the pseudogene TRBV3-2) and TRBJ2-3; D is possibly TRBD1 (6 bases). Trimming stripped 1 base from V and 0 bases from J, with 11 bases between. The CDR3 has 16 residues. Looked up from germline, CDR1 is LGHDT and CDR2 is YNNKEL (reference sequence). This CDR3 is CASSQGTDTSTDTQYF. CDR3 DNA sequence: TGTGCCAGCAGCCAAGGGACAGATACTAGCACAGATACGCAGTATTTT.

The genes are TRBV18 and TRBJ1-2, with D hard to call. V lost 2 bases and J 7 bases, leaving 14 bases between the germline ends. CDR1 KGHSH and CDR2 LQKENI come from the germline V gene. The CDR3 contains 14 residues. The CDR3 sequence is CASSPTPTRAGYTF. The DNA for the CDR3 is TGTGCCAGCTCACCAACCCCGACGCGGGCTGGCTACACCTTC.

The chain carries TRBV6-4 and TRBJ2-3, with 8 nucleotides matching TRBD1. The CDR3 has 15 residues. V lost 2 bases to trimming and J lost 6 bases; unmatched junction nucleotides: 7. Germline V gene sequence: CDR1 MRHNA, CDR2 SNTAGT. CDR3: CASSDLGQGGDTQYF. CDR3 coding DNA: TGTGCCAGCAGTGACCTTGGACAGGGCGGGGATACGCAGTATTTT.

This chain uses TRBV30 with TRBJ1-5; perhaps TRBD1 as D (6 bases). Per germline, CDR1 GTSNPN and CDR2 SVGIG (reference sequence). The CDR3 runs 16 residues. The germline V and J ends were trimmed by 0 bases and 2 bases, with 14 bases remaining between them. The CDR3: CAWSVPRGARNQPQHF. The CDR3 DNA is TGTGCCTGGAGTGTTCCCCGGGGGGCGCGCAATCAGCCCCAGCATTTT.

The chain is built from TRBV19 and TRBJ1-4; no definite D call. Trimming left V 11 bases short and J 3 bases short, with 13 bases between. Germline assignment: CDR1 LNHDA and CDR2 SQIVND (reference sequence). CDR3 length equals 13 residues. CDR3 residues: CAAEGGSNEKLFF. The CDR3 DNA reads as TGTGCCGCAGAGGGAGGGTCTAATGAAAAACTGTTTTTT.

The chain links TRBV4-3 to TRBJ1-1; D perhaps matches TRBD1 (6 bases). The V gene's germline CDR1 is LGHNA and CDR2 YSLEER. The CDR3 extends over 14 amino acids. Trimming stripped 6 bases from V and 1 base from J, with 12 bases between. CDR3 in DNA: TGCGCCAGCAGTACACAGGGCCCGAACACTGAAGCTTTCTTT. Translation gives CASSTQGPNTEAFF.

The chain couples TRBV5-1 to TRBJ2-3; the D gene is possibly TRBD2 (6 bases). Germline CDR1 is SGHRS and CDR2 is YFSETQ. V lost 4 bases to trimming and J lost 6 bases, with 9 bases between them. This CDR3 is built from 12 residues. The CDR3 here is CASSPSGDTQYF. As DNA, the CDR3 is TGCGCCAGCAGCCCCAGCGGGGATACGCAGTATTTT.